This passage covers 19 T cell receptor beta chains from one sample sequenced in a study of cytomegalovirus exposure and HLA in healthy donors. In the PCR, 60 Vbeta and 13 Jbeta primers were used. Some clones are missing from TCRdb's copy, which holds only in-frame ones; the method was immunoSEQ multiplex PCR. The sample holds 150,000 to 200,000 clones, about 78% seen once. Sequencing was carried out using PBMCs. These receptors all come from a man aged 40-50 years in good health and CMV-seronegative.

This clone was seen more than once but under ten times. The chain couples TRBV5-4 to TRBJ2-7; 8 bases agree with TRBD2. Germline values: CDR1 SGHNT, CDR2 YYREEE (reference sequence). The CDR3 runs to 15 residues. J gave up 4 bases and V 5 bases, and 11 bases lay outside the gene matches. CDR3 sequence reads: CASSTSGRDLYEQYF. The CDR3 region has the DNA TGTGCCAGCAGTACCAGCGGGAGAGACTTGTACGAGCAGTACTTC.

This clone showed up just once. The J gene is TRBJ1-4, the V gene TRBV18; D not certain. V was pared by 6 bases and J by 6 bases, with 14 bases between. Germline-derived CDR1 and CDR2 are KGHSH and LQKENI. This CDR3 spans 14 amino acids. This CDR3 is CASSPAGRDEKLFF. The CDR3 DNA is TGTGCCAGCTCCCCGGCGGGGAGAGATGAAAAACTGTTTTTT.

Only a few counts were recorded for this clone. The chain uses TRBV19 and TRBJ2-7; no firm D call. The CDR3 is made up of 13 amino acids. Trimming took 3 bases from V and 3 from J, leaving 9 bases between them. CDR1 and CDR2 from the germline V gene are LNHDA and SQIVND (reference sequence). The CDR3 sequence is CASSMANLYEQYF. The CDR3 DNA reads TGTGCCAGTAGTATGGCAAACCTCTACGAGCAGTACTTC.

V gene TRBV6-6 combines with J gene TRBJ1-6; possible D gene TRBD1, 6 bases. This CDR3 comprises 15 residues. Per germline, CDR1 MNHNY and CDR2 SVGAGI (reference sequence). Trimming pared 4 bases from V and 6 bases from J, leaving 13 bases between. The CDR3 here is CASSFKGQLNSPLHF. The CDR3 DNA is TGTGCCAGCAGTTTCAAGGGACAACTTAATTCACCCCTCCACTTT.

The genes are TRBV2 and TRBJ2-5; no firm D call. CDR1 SNHLY and CDR2 FYNNEI come from the germline V gene. The CDR3 contains 13 residues. The ends were cut back, 4 bases at V and 3 bases at J, with 9 bases in the middle. This chain's CDR3 is CASSAVRKETQYF. The CDR3 DNA is TGTGCCAGCAGTGCAGTAAGAAAAGAGACCCAGTACTTC.

In nucleotides, the CDR3 is TGCGCCAGCAGCTCTGGAGCCTACGAGCAGTACTTC. Translated, it gives CASSSGAYEQYF. The chain uses TRBV5-1 and TRBJ2-7; D unresolved. Germline assignment: CDR1 SGHRS and CDR2 YFSETQ. The germline V and J ends were trimmed by 3 bases and 2 bases, with 6 bases remaining between them. The CDR3 has 12 residues.

The V and J genes are TRBV6-6 and TRBJ1-4; unclear D gene. This CDR3 spans 14 amino acids. Germline V gene data show CDR1 as MNHNY and CDR2 as SVGAGI (reference sequence). The germline V and J ends were trimmed by 6 bases and 3 bases, with 11 bases remaining between them. CDR3 residues: CASRISGANEKLFF. In DNA form, the CDR3 reads TGTGCCAGCAGAATCTCCGGGGCTAATGAAAAACTGTTTTTT.

The V call is TRBV7-9, the J call TRBJ2-2, with D maybe TRBD1 (6 bases). The germline V gene encodes CDR1 SEHNR and CDR2 FQNEAQ (reference sequence). V lost 5 bases, J lost 3 bases, and 16 bases lay in between. The CDR3 runs 16 residues. The CDR3 DNA is TGTGCCAGCAGCCCTCAACAGGGAGCGGACACCGGGGAGCTGTTTTTT. Translation: CASSPQQGADTGELFF.

J is TRBJ1-1 and V is TRBV18; 8 bases align to TRBD1. CDR1 and CDR2 from the germline V gene are KGHSH and LQKENI. This CDR3 spans 15 amino acids. Trimming took 5 bases from V and 1 from J; bases not matched to a gene: 6. CDR3: CASSGDRSSNTEAFF. The DNA of the CDR3 is TGTGCCAGCTCAGGGGACAGGAGTTCGAACACTGAAGCTTTCTTT.

The chain links TRBV14 to TRBJ1-6; D is perhaps TRBD1 (5 bases). The CDR3 is 19 amino acids. Between the trimmed V and J ends, which lost 0 bases and 3 bases, there was a span of 18 bases. Germline CDR1 reads SGHDN; CDR2 reads FVKESK. The CDR3 nucleotides are TGTGCCAGCAGCCAAGATAGCCCGGGACTCTCTTTCTATAATTCACCCCTCCACTTT. Encoded protein: CASSQDSPGLSFYNSPLHF.

This clone was counted only a few times. This chain connects TRBV9 to TRBJ1-2; 7 bases agree with TRBD1. V trimming: 2 bases; J trimming: 4 bases; junction bases outside the gene matches: 2. Germline CDR1 reads SGDLS; CDR2 reads YYNGEE. This CDR3 region has 13 residues. This CDR3 reads CASSVGTVYGYTF. The CDR3 DNA follows: TGTGCCAGCAGCGTTGGGACAGTCTATGGCTACACCTTC.

This chain connects TRBV7-9 to TRBJ2-1; weak D call: TRBD2 (6 bases). Per the germline V gene, CDR1 is SEHNR and CDR2 is FQNEAQ (reference sequence). V lost 2 bases and J lost 0, with 14 bases in between. The CDR3 sequence is 17 residues long. This chain's CDR3 is CASSLWRGISSYNEQFF. DNA for the CDR3: TGTGCCAGCAGCTTATGGCGGGGAATTAGCTCCTACAATGAGCAGTTCTTC.

V is TRBV5-1 and J is TRBJ1-1; 7 positions match TRBD1. Germline assignment: CDR1 SGHRS and CDR2 YFSETQ. CDR3 length: 14 amino acids. V lost 4 bases, J lost 5 bases, and 8 bases stayed unmatched. The DNA for the CDR3 is TGCGCCAGCAGCCGACAGGGCTCGAGTACTGAAGCTTTCTTT. Amino acid sequence: CASSRQGSSTEAFF.

This chain connects TRBV6-5 to TRBJ1-2, with 10 bases that match TRBD1. Germline CDR1 MNHEY, CDR2 SVGAGI. This CDR3 has 13 residues. V lost 3 bases to trimming and J lost 6 bases; unmatched junction nucleotides: 1. DNA of the CDR3: TGTGCCAGCAGTTATGGACAGGGGGATGGCTACACCTTC. It codes for CASSYGQGDGYTF.

The J gene is TRBJ1-1, the V gene TRBV18; weak D call: TRBD1 (5 bases). V was trimmed by 1 base and J by 6 bases, leaving 9 bases between them. The CDR3 is made up of 13 amino acids. Germline CDR1 and CDR2: KGHSH and LQKENI. CDR3 loop: CASSPQGTPEAFF. The CDR3 coding sequence is TGTGCCAGCTCACCACAGGGGACTCCTGAAGCTTTCTTT. Full variable domain (remainder filled in from reference TRBV18 and TRBJ1-1): NAGVMQNPRHLVRRRGQEARLRCSPMKGHSHVYWYRQLPEEGLKFMVYLQKENIIDESGMPKERFSAEFPKEGPSILRIQQVVRGDSAAYFCASSPQGTPEAFFGQGTRLTVV.

The genes are TRBV10-3 and TRBJ1-2; TRBD1 is a possible D gene (5 bases). Germline lookup yields CDR1 ENHRY and CDR2 SYGVKD. This CDR3 contains 13 residues. Trimming pared 2 bases from V and 7 bases from J, leaving 11 bases between. CDR3 in amino acids: CAISEKERGGYTF. CDR3 in DNA: TGTGCCATCAGTGAGAAGGAAAGGGGTGGCTACACCTTC.

The rearrangement links TRBV7-9 to TRBJ2-2; D is perhaps TRBD2 (6 bases). In germline, CDR1 is SEHNR, CDR2 FQNEAQ (reference sequence). Trimming removed 6 bases at V and 0 bases at J, with 14 bases between. The CDR3 is made up of 16 amino acids. The CDR3, as DNA: TGTGCCAGCAGACCACCGGGGGTTACGAACACCGGGGAGCTGTTTTTT. It codes for CASRPPGVTNTGELFF.

Worth noting for this clone: Within the sample, other DNA sequences also encode this same CDR3. CDR3 coding DNA: TGTGCCAGCAGCTTAGGTGTCTTGAACTACGCCCTCCACTTT. The encoded protein is CASSLGVLNYALHF. This chain connects TRBV11-2 to TRBJ1-6; D ambiguous. The ends were cut back, 1 base at V and 14 bases at J, with 15 bases in the middle. The germline V gene has CDR1 SGHAT and CDR2 FQNNGV. The CDR3 is made up of 14 amino acids.

This chain links TRBV30 with TRBJ1-1; D is uncertain. The CDR3 has 10 residues. V lost 5 bases, J lost 6 bases, and 7 bases lay in between. CDR1 GTSNPN and CDR2 SVGIG come from the germline V gene (reference sequence). The CDR3 sequence: CAWGPPEAFF. CDR3 coding DNA: TGTGCCTGGGGGCCCCCTGAAGCTTTCTTT.